These T cell receptor beta chains were read from a single sample in a study of response to subunit inactivated influenza vaccine. TCRdb re-called the RT-PCR reads with MiXCR, one entry per CDR3 protein. The data show fewer than 600,000 distinct CDR3 sequences, more than 7% seen once. Specimen: PBMCs from blood, collected around 25 months after vaccination. These receptors all stem from a man between 50 and 75 years old who received an inactivated influenza vaccine. CDR3s include the opening cysteine and the closing phenylalanine or tryptophan. The D gene is left open where the match is weak. Only some rows state a clone size, as once, few, many or a class for expanded clones.

clone_size: few; j_call: TRBJ2-2; d_call: TRBD2; v_call: TRBV7-2; cdr3_length: 16; cdr3_nt: TGTGCCAGCAGCTTAGTTAGCGGGAGAAACCCCGGGGAGCTGTTTTTT; cdr3_aa: CASSLVSGRNPGELFF
clone_size: few; j_call: TRBJ1-2; d_call: -; v_call: TRBV7-2; cdr3_length: 14; cdr3_nt: TGTGCCAGCAGCTTAGCGTACAGGGACTATGGCTACACCTTC; cdr3_aa: CASSLAYRDYGYTF
clone_size: -; j_call: TRBJ1-4; d_call: TRBD1; v_call: TRBV2; cdr3_length: 14; cdr3_nt: TGTGCCAGCAATGACAGGGGGTTCGGGGAAAAACTGTTTTTT; cdr3_aa: CASNDRGFGEKLFF
clone_size: few; j_call: TRBJ1-1; d_call: -; v_call: TRBV7-9; cdr3_length: 14; cdr3_nt: TGTGCCAGCAGCCTCTACGGTTGGCGCACTGAAGCTTTCTTT; cdr3_aa: CASSLYGWRTEAFF
clone_size: -; j_call: TRBJ2-2; d_call: -; v_call: TRBV4-1; cdr3_length: 16; cdr3_nt: TGCGCCAGCAGCCAAGTGTCGACTAGGAGCACCGGGGAGCTGTTTTTT; cdr3_aa: CASSQVSTRSTGELFF
clone_size: many; j_call: TRBJ1-1; d_call: -; v_call: TRBV29-1; cdr3_length: 13; cdr3_nt: TGCAGCGTCGGGGACACCCTGAACACTGAAGCTTTCTTT; cdr3_aa: CSVGDTLNTEAFF
clone_size: few; j_call: TRBJ2-1; d_call: -; v_call: TRBV7-9; cdr3_length: 13; cdr3_nt: TGTGCCAGCAGATTAGGGGGGGCTGGTGAGCAGTTCTTC; cdr3_aa: CASRLGGAGEQFF
clone_size: -; j_call: TRBJ2-7; d_call: TRBD2; v_call: TRBV7-9; cdr3_length: 17; cdr3_nt: TGTGCCAGCAGCTTAGGAAATAGCGGGTCCTTGTCCTACGAGCAGTACTTC; cdr3_aa: CASSLGNSGSLSYEQYF
clone_size: -; j_call: TRBJ2-7; d_call: -; v_call: TRBV20-1; cdr3_length: 13; cdr3_nt: TGCAGTGCTAGGACAGGCGTGGCCTACGAGCAGTACTTC; cdr3_aa: CSARTGVAYEQYF
clone_size: -; j_call: TRBJ1-2; d_call: -; v_call: TRBV6-1; cdr3_length: 14; cdr3_nt: TGTGCCAGCAGCTCAACCACAAACTTCTATGGCTACACCTTC; cdr3_aa: CASSSTTNFYGYTF
clone_size: few; j_call: TRBJ1-2; d_call: TRBD1; v_call: TRBV5-1; cdr3_length: 16; cdr3_nt: TGCGCCAGCAGCCCCGGGACAGCCTCACAGAACTATGGCTACACCTTC; cdr3_aa: CASSPGTASQNYGYTF
clone_size: -; j_call: TRBJ2-1; d_call: -; v_call: TRBV20-1; cdr3_length: 17; cdr3_nt: TGCAGTGCTGGTGGGATCACCCAACTTAGCTCCTACAATGAGCAGTTCTTC; cdr3_aa: CSAGGITQLSSYNEQFF
clone_size: once; j_call: TRBJ2-5; d_call: TRBD2; v_call: TRBV20-1; cdr3_length: 12; cdr3_nt: TGCAGTTCACCGGGACTAGCGGAGACCCAGTACTTC; cdr3_aa: CSSPGLAETQYF